This T cell receptor beta chain was obtained from a study of OX40 agonist ivuxolimab in advanced cancers. Overall study context: Patients were treated with ivuxolimab, an agonistic anti-OX40 (CD134) antibody. Three individuals attained partial responses, comprising one hepatocellular carcinoma case and two cutaneous melanoma cases. Study-wide points: Among the nonresponders, some also had low normalized T-cell clonal expansion.

The CDR3 totals 15 residues. The germline V gene has CDR1 KGHSH and CDR2 LQKENI. V lost 0 bases to trimming and J lost 4 bases; unmatched junction nucleotides: 6. Anyone with autoimmune disease history or systemic immunosuppression was excluded. TCRdb's table, derived via immunoSEQ multiplex PCR, lists solely in-frame clones and lacks some. The table lists more than 15,000 clones, approximately 78% of them singletons. Notes on this clone: The antigen remains unidentified.

This TCR was recovered from an adult with an advanced solid tumor such as melanoma, head and neck, liver or kidney cancer. The material sequenced was CD4+ or CD8+ T cells sorted from blood, taken in a trial of the OX40 agonist ivuxolimab. The chain carries TRBV18 and TRBJ2-7; 7 positions agree with TRBD1. CDR3 sequence (DNA): TGTGCCAGCTCACCACCTGAGACAGGGACGTACGAGCAGTACTTC. Translation gives CASSPPETGTYEQYF.